The 11 T cell receptor beta chains reported below all come from one sample, sequenced in a study of T cell repertoires in cytomegalovirus infection (dated by TCRdb to 2018 to 2020). Reads for this sample came from an Illumina HiSeq 1500. TCRdb reprocessing: public reads trimmed at Q25 with fastp, clones called with MiXCR, in-frame beta chains kept. For every CDR3 protein sequence, its rows merge into one entry that carries the most common genes and DNA. The sample records about 140,000 distinct CDR3 sequences, under 8% of which are singletons. The biggest ten clones account for under 20% of the sample. Sequenced sample: PBMCs. These receptors were obtained from a human donor in good health (CMV status not recorded). Some clones in this sample may be carry-over from other donors' samples.

This clonotype was detected a few times. The gene calls are TRBV12-3 or TRBV12-4 and TRBJ1-6; D ambiguous. This CDR3 is built from 13 residues. V lost 5 bases, J lost 8 bases, and 10 bases lay in between. The CDR3 region is CASSPSLDSPLHF. The CDR3 nucleotides are TGTGCCAGCAGTCCCTCTCTCGATTCACCCCTCCACTTT.

This clonotype was observed a few times. The chain joins TRBV6-4 to TRBJ2-3, with TRBD2 identical over 8 bases. Germline-derived CDR1 and CDR2 are MRHNA and SNTAGT. The CDR3 is 16 residues long. The V gene end was trimmed by 7 bases and the J gene end by 0 bases; junction bases not matched to a gene: 9. The DNA for the CDR3 is TGTGCCAGCACCACGGGACTAGACGTGAGCACAGATACGCAGTATTTT. Encoded protein: CASTTGLDVSTDTQYF.

This clonotype appeared many times. The chain employs TRBV7-2 and TRBJ1-1; D is unresolved. CDR1 and CDR2 (germline): SGHTA, FQGNSA. Between the trimmed V and J ends, which lost 3 bases and 5 bases, there was a span of 16 bases. The CDR3 extends over 15 amino acids. The CDR3 protein is CASSFTGIGETEAFF. DNA for the CDR3: TGTGCCAGCAGCTTCACCGGGATAGGAGAGACTGAAGCTTTCTTT.

This clonotype has ten or more counts. This chain links TRBV5-5 with TRBJ2-5; 9 nucleotides line up with TRBD1. CDR3 length equals 16 residues. CDR1 and CDR2 from the germline V gene are SGHKS and YYEKEE (reference sequence). The V and J ends lost 3 bases and 2 bases, in that order; junction bases with no gene match: 8. CDR3 nucleotides: TGTGCCAGCAGCTCGGGACAGGGTATGGGGCAAGAGACCCAGTACTTC. Translated: CASSSGQGMGQETQYF.

This clonotype has a count of ten or more. The chain uses TRBV7-9 and TRBJ2-5; 7 nucleotides agree with TRBD1. CDR1 and CDR2 from the germline V gene are SEHNR and FQNEAQ (reference sequence). This CDR3 spans 13 amino acids. V lost 4 bases to trimming and J lost 7 bases; unmatched junction nucleotides: 6. CDR3 region: CASSSTGSATQYF. The CDR3 nucleotides are TGTGCCAGCAGCTCGACAGGGTCGGCGACCCAGTACTTC.

The genes are TRBV3-1 and TRBJ1-6; D is perhaps TRBD1 (5 bases). V was cut by 2 bases and J by 7 bases, with 6 bases left in between. From germline, CDR1 is LGHDT and CDR2 YNNKEL (reference sequence). This CDR3 region has 13 residues. The CDR3 spells CASSQRQNSPLHF. The CDR3, as DNA: TGTGCCAGCAGCCAAAGACAGAATTCACCCCTCCACTTT.

This clonotype was seen once. The chain uses TRBV7-2 and TRBJ1-2; possible D gene TRBD1, 6 bases. CDR1 is SGHTA and CDR2 is FQGNSA in the germline V gene. The ends were cut back, 5 bases at V and 4 bases at J, with 14 bases in the middle. CDR3 length: 14 amino acids. In nucleotides, the CDR3 is TGTGCCAGCAGCCGCCGACAGGAGAGCTATGGCTACACCTTC. Its protein product is CASSRRQESYGYTF.

Concerning this clonotype: A much larger clone differs by one base, so this may be a read error. This chain uses TRBV5-4 with TRBJ2-7; D perhaps matches TRBD2 (7 bases). V was cut by 0 bases and J by 9 bases, with 22 bases left in between. This CDR3 is built from 16 residues. From germline, CDR1 is SGHNT and CDR2 YYREEE (reference sequence). For the CDR3, the DNA is TGTGCCAGCAGCTTGGGGGAGGGCGGAACAGGGTTTGCGCAGTACTTC. Protein: CASSLGEGGTGFAQYF. Complete variable domain (other parts from reference TRBV5-4 and TRBJ2-7): ETGVTQSPTHLIKTRGQQVTLRCSSQSGHNTVSWYQQALGQGPQFIFQYYREEENGRGNFPPRFSGLQFPNYSSELNVNALELDDSALYLCASSLGEGGTGFAQYFGPGTRLTVT.

This chain joins TRBV4-3 and TRBJ1-6, with TRBD1 identical over 7 bases. The CDR3 is 14 residues long. Germline CDR1 and CDR2: LGHNA and YSLEER. The V segment lost 2 bases and the J segment 10 bases; nucleotides outside the gene matches: 5. CDR3 bases: TGCGCCAGCAGCCAAACCGGGACAGCATCACCCCTCCACTTT. Its translation: CASSQTGTASPLHF.

V is TRBV25-1 and J is TRBJ1-1; TRBD1 is a possible D gene (6 bases). Germline lookup yields CDR1 MGHDK and CDR2 SYGVNS. The V end was cut by 4 bases, the J end by 1 base, with 13 bases between. The CDR3 has 15 amino acids. CDR3 in DNA: TGTGCCAGCAGTGGACCCGAGGGGGGGAACACTGAAGCTTTCTTT. Translating it yields CASSGPEGGNTEAFF. Based on the CDR3 plus reference TRBV25-1 and TRBJ1-1, the full variable domain is EADIYQTPRYLVIGTGKKITLECSQTMGHDKMYWYQQDPGMELHLIHYSYGVNSTEKGDLSSESTVSRIRTEHFPLTLESARPSHTSQYLCASSGPEGGNTEAFFGQGTRLTVV.

This clonotype was counted many times. V gene TRBV6-2 or TRBV6-3 combines with J gene TRBJ1-2; D ambiguous. Germline V gene sequence: CDR1 MNHEY, CDR2 SVGEGT. CDR3 length: 12 amino acids. V lost 6 bases to trimming and J lost 5 bases, with 10 bases between them. CDR3 nucleotide sequence: TGTGCCAGCAGCCTTATGAGTTATGGCTACACCTTC. Translated, it gives CASSLMSYGYTF.